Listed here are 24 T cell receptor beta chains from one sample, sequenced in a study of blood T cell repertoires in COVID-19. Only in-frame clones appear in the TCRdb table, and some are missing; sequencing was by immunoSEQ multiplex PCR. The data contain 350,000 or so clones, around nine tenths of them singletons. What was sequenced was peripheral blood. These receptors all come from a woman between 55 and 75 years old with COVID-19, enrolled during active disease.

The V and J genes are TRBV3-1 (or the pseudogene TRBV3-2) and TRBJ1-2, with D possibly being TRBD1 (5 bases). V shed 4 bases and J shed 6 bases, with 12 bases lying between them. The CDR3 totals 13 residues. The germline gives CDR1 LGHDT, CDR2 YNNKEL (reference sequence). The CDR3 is CASSLSGLHGYTF. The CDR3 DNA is TGTGCCAGCAGCCTATCGGGACTCCATGGCTACACCTTC.

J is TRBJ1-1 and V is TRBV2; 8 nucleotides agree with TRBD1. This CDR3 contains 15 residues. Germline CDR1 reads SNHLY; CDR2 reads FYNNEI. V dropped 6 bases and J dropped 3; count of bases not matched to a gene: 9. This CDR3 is CASSGQGSEYTEAFF. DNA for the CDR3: TGTGCCAGCAGCGGACAGGGCAGTGAATACACTGAAGCTTTCTTT.

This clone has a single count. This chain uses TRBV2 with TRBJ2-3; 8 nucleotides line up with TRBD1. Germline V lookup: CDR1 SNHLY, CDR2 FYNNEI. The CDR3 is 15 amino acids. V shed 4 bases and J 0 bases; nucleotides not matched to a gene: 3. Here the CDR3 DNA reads TGTGCCAGCAGTGTACAGGGGGTTAGCACAGATACGCAGTATTTT. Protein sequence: CASSVQGVSTDTQYF.

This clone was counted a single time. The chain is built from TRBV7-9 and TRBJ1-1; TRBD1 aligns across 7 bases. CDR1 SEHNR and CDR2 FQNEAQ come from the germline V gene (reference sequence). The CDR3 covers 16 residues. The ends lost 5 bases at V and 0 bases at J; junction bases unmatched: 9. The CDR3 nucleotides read TGTGCCAGCAGCCCTACTACAGGGGCCATGAACACTGAAGCTTTCTTT. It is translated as CASSPTTGAMNTEAFF.

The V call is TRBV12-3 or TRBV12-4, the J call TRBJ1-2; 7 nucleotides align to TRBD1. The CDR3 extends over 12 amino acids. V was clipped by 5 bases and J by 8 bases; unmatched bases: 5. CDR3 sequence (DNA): TGTGCCAGCAGTGGAGACAGGGCGGGCTACACCTTC. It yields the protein CASSGDRAGYTF.

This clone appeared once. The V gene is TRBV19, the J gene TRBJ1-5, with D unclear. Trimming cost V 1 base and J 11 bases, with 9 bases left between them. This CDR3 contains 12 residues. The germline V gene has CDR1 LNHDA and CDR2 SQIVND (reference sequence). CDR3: CASSIGLGAQHF. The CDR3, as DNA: TGTGCCAGTAGTATAGGTCTCGGGGCCCAGCATTTT.

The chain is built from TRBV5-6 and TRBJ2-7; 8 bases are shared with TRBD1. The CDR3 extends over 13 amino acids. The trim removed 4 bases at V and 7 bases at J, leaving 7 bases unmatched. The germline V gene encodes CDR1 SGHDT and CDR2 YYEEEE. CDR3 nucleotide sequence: TGTGCCAGCAGCCGGACAGGGACGGGGGAGCAGTACTTC. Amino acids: CASSRTGTGEQYF.

The CDR3 sequence: CASKKGTPTNTGELFF. The CDR3 coding sequence is TGTGCCAGCAAAAAAGGGACACCCACGAACACCGGGGAGCTGTTTTTT. The chain uses TRBV27 and TRBJ2-2; weak D call: TRBD1 (6 bases). The V gene's germline CDR1 is MNHEY and CDR2 SMNVEV (reference sequence). V lost 7 bases and J lost 0, with 15 bases in between. This CDR3 has 16 residues.

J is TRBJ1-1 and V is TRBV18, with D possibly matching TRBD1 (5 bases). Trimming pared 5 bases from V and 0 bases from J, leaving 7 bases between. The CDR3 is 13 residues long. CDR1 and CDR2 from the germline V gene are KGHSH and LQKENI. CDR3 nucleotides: TGTGCCAGCTCAAGGGGAATGAACACTGAAGCTTTCTTT. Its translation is CASSRGMNTEAFF.

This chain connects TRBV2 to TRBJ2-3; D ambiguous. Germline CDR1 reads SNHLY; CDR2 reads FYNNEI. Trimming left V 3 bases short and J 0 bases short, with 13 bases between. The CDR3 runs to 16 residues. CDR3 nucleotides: TGTGCCAGCAGTGAGGGTAGCTTTGCTAGCACAGATACGCAGTATTTT. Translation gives CASSEGSFASTDTQYF.

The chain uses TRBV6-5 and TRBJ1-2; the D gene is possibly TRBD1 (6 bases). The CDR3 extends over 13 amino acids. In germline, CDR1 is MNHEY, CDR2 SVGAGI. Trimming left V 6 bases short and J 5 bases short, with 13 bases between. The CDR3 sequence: CASRAGAGYGYTF. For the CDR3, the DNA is TGTGCCAGCAGGGCAGGGGCAGGGTATGGCTACACCTTC.

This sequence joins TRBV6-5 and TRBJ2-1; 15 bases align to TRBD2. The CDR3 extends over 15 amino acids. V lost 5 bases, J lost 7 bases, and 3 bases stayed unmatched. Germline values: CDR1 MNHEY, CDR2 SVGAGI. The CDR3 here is CASSRGLAGGNEQFF. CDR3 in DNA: TGTGCCAGCAGTAGGGGACTAGCGGGGGGAAATGAGCAGTTCTTC.

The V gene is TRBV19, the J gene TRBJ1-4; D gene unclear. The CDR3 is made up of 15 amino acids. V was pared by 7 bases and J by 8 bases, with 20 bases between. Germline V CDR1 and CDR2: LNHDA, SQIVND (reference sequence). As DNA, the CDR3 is TGTGCCAGTACGGAAGCGGGGATGAAAAGGGAAAAACTGTTTTTT. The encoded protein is CASTEAGMKREKLFF.

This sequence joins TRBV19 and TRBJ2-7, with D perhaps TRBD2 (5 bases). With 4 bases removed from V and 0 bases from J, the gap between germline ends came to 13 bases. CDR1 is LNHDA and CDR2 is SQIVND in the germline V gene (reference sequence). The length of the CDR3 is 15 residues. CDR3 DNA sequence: TGTGCCAGTAGTAAGAGGGAGATCTCCTCCTACGAGCAGTACTTC. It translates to CASSKREISSYEQYF.

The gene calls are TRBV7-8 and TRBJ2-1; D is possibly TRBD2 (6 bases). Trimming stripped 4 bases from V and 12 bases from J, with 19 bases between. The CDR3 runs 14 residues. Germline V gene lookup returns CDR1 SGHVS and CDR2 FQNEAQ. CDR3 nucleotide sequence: TGTGCCAGCAGCTCCACCGGGTCCCTGGGAGGGCAGTTCTTC. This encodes CASSSTGSLGGQFF.

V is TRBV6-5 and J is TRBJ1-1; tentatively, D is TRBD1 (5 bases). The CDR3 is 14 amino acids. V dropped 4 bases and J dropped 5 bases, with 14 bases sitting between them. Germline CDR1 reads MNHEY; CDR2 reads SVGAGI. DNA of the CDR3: TGTGCCAGCAGTTTAGGGGTAGGACGGACTGAAGCTTTCTTT. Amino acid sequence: CASSLGVGRTEAFF.

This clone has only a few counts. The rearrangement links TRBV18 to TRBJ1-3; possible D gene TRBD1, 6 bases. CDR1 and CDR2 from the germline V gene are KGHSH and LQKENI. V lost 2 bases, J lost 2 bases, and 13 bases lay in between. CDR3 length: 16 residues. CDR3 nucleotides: TGTGCCAGCTCACCAACAGGGTCTTTAACTGGAAACACCATATATTTT. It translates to CASSPTGSLTGNTIYF.

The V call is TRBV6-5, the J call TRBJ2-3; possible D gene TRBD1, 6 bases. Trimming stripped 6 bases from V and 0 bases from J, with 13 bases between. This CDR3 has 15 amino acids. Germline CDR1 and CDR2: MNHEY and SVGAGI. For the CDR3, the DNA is TGTGCCAGCAGACAACAGGGCTTTAGCACAGATACGCAGTATTTT. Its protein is CASRQQGFSTDTQYF.

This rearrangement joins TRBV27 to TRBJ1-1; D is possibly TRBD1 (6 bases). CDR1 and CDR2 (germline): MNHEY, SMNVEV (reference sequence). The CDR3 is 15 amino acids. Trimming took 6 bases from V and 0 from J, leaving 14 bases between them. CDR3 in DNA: TGTGCCAGCAGATACAGGGCCCCGGTGAACACTGAAGCTTTCTTT. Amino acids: CASRYRAPVNTEAFF.

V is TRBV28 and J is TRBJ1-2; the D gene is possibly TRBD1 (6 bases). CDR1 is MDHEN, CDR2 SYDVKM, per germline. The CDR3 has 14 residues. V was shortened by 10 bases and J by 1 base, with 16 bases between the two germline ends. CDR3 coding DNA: TGTGCCACTACAACAGGGCTAATTAACTATGGCTACACCTTC. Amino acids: CATTTGLINYGYTF.

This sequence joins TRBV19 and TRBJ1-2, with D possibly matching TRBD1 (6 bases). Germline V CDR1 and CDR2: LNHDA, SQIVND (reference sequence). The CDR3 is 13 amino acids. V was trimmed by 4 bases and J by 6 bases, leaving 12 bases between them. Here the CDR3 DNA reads TGTGCCAGTAGTACCCCAGGGGTTAATGGCTACACCTTC. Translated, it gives CASSTPGVNGYTF. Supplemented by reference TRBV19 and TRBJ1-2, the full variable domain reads DGGITQSPKYLFRKEGQNVTLSCEQNLNHDAMYWYRQDPGQGLRLIYYSQIVNDFQKGDIAEGYSVSREKKESFPLTVTSAQKNPTAFYLCASSTPGVNGYTFGSGTRLTVV.

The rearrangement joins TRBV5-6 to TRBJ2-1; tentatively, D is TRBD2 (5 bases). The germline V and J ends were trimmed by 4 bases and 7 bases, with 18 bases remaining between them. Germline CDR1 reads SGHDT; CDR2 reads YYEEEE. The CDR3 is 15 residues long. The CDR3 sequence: CASSRTAGGWNEQFF. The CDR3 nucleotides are TGTGCCAGCAGCCGGACGGCGGGTGGTTGGAATGAGCAGTTCTTC.

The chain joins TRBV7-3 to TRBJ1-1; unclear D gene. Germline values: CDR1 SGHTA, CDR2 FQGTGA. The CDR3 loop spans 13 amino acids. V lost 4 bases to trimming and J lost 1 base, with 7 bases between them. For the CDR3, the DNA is TGTGCCAGCAGCTCCAGATGGAACACTGAAGCTTTCTTT. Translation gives CASSSRWNTEAFF.

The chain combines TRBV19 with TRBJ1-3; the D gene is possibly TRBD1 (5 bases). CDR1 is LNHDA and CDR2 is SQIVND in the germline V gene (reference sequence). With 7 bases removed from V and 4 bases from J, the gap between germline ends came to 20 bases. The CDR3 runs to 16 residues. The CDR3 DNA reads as TGTGCCAGTAATATGCCACAAGGGGCGGCCGGAAACACCATATATTTT. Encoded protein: CASNMPQGAAGNTIYF.